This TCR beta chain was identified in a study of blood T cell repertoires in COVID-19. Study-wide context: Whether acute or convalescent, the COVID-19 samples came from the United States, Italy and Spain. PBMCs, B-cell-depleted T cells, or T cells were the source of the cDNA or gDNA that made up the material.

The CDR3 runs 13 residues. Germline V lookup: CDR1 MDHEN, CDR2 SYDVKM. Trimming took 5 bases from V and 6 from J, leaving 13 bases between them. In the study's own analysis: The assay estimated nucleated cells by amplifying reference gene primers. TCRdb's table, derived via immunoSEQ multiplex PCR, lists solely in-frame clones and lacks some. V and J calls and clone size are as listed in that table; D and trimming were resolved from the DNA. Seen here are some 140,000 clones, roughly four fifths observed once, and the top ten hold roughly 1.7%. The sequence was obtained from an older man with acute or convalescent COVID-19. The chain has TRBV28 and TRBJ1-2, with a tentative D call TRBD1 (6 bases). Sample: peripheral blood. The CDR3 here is CASSIQGKDGYTF. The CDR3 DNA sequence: TGTGCCAGCAGTATACAGGGAAAGGATGGCTACACCTTC.